This record concerns one T cell receptor (beta chain) sequence. The junction had 5 bases not matched to a gene; V was cut back by 3 bases and J by 7 bases. CDR3 length: 12 residues. CDR1 is SQVTM and CDR2 is ANQGSEA in the germline V gene. These data are taken from a study of cytomegalovirus exposure and HLA in healthy donors. Overall study: In an early release, HLA-typed donors contributed roughly 85 million unique TCR sequences.

The PCR ran on 60 Vbeta and 13 Jbeta primers. Profiling relied on immunoSEQ multiplex PCR, and the TCRdb table lists in-frame clones only, not all of them. The data show about 94,000 clones, with more than 75% seen just once and more than 0.6% held by the top ten. The clonotype comes from a woman in her sixties in good health and CMV-seronegative. The V gene is TRBV29-1, the J gene TRBJ1-2; 7 bases are a match to TRBD1. The material sequenced was PBMCs. CDR3 bases: TGCAGCGTTGACGAGGGGGCGGGTGGCTACACCTTC. Protein: CSVDEGAGGYTF.